The rows below give T cell receptor beta chains drawn from one sample of a study of T cell clusters in autoimmune cytopenias. TCRdb reprocessed the multiplex PCR reads, keeping one entry per CDR3 protein, no DNA. The data show over 5,000 distinct CDR3 sequences, and the top ten clones hold about half. This same sample was also part of a study on T cell repertoires in aging, cancer and after chemotherapy.

The sequenced sample was peripheral blood. The receptors shown here come from a human donor in good health. The CDR3 runs from the conserved cysteine through the conserved F or W. Where a row states a size, it is once, few, many or the class of an expanded clone; other rows omit it.

V	J	size	CDR3
TRBV19	TRBJ2-1	.	CASSIGSEQFF
TRBV30	TRBJ1-3	.	CAWSEGGAGNTIYF
TRBV6-5	TRBJ2-6	.	CASSSGSSGANVLTF
TRBV6-2/TRBV6-3	TRBJ2-1	.	CASSYVQLYNEQFF
TRBV18	TRBJ2-5	medium-sized	CASSPKQETQYF
TRBV15	TRBJ2-7	.	CATSRVPGQGFEQYF
TRBV30	TRBJ1-4	.	CAWSVLVGSGKLFF
TRBV29-1	TRBJ1-1	.	CSVEVFGSAEAFF
TRBV6-1	TRBJ1-4	.	CASTGRGENEKLFF
TRBV6-1	TRBJ2-1	.	CASSEQGGYNEQFF
TRBV15	TRBJ2-2	.	CATSPSTANTGELFF
TRBV19	TRBJ2-1	.	CASSMNSGRELNEQFF
TRBV19	TRBJ2-5	.	CASSLGLAGPVGETQYF
TRBV12-3/TRBV12-4	TRBJ2-5	.	CASSATSGSQETQYF
TRBV27	TRBJ2-1	.	CASSLTSGPLYNEQFF
TRBV19	TRBJ2-2	.	CASSIGGHYRGELFF
TRBV6-5	TRBJ2-5	medium-sized	CASRYSGQIGETQYF
TRBV11-2	TRBJ2-4	.	CASSTSTGENIQYF
TRBV12-3/TRBV12-4	TRBJ1-1	.	CASKKGNRNTEAFF
TRBV19	TRBJ2-3	.	CASSIPTLFRMNTQYF
TRBV6-5	TRBJ2-3	medium-sized	CASSYGAGVPDTQYF
TRBV6-5	TRBJ2-7	.	CASTSGRAEQYF
TRBV5-6	TRBJ1-2	.	CASSLFQGRENYTF
TRBV4-3	TRBJ2-1	.	CASSQDYYDNEQFF
TRBV19	TRBJ1-5	medium-sized	CASSLRSTSNQPQHF
TRBV11-1	TRBJ2-3	.	CASRPLEDSSTDTQYF
TRBV27	TRBJ1-2	.	CASSPQDRVYGYTF
TRBV30	TRBJ2-1	.	CAWMPRLRLAGGNNEQFF
TRBV19	TRBJ1-1	.	CASGSNREITEAFF
TRBV19	TRBJ1-1	.	CASTKGQNTEAFF
TRBV20-1	TRBJ2-4	.	CSAPAGGLGKNIQYF
TRBV19	TRBJ2-1	.	CASSTQTSGAYNEQFF
TRBV27	TRBJ1-4	.	CASSARQGALTTNEKLFF
TRBV6-5	TRBJ2-7	.	CASSRDRGGTYEQYF
TRBV5-4	TRBJ2-7	.	CASSLNPTDSYEQYF
TRBV30	TRBJ1-2	.	CAWSASGNYGYTF
TRBV19	TRBJ1-1	.	CASSIDRGSEAFF
TRBV19	TRBJ2-3	.	CASSIWGQGASDTQYF
TRBV30	TRBJ2-2	.	CAWYSGRNTGELFF
TRBV6-5	TRBJ2-7	.	CASSYSMAQHYEQYF
TRBV24-1	TRBJ2-2	.	CATSDYSKTGNTGELFF
TRBV5-6	TRBJ2-3	.	CASSLEAGGTDTQYF
TRBV6-1	TRBJ2-7	.	CASSEGAGAYEQYF
TRBV19	TRBJ1-5	.	CASSRGASNQPQHF
TRBV11-1	TRBJ1-3	.	CASSSDRNTIYF
TRBV5-5	TRBJ2-7	.	CASSLIQGAWVYEQYF
TRBV5-1	TRBJ2-5	.	CASSTTVSPSSETQYF
TRBV5-4	TRBJ2-1	medium-sized	CASSLTGFSWDNEQFF
TRBV30	TRBJ2-7	.	CAWSVARGGEQYF
TRBV19	TRBJ2-7	.	CASSLRDGSYEQYF
TRBV6-5	TRBJ2-6	.	CASSYGTGNPGANVLTF
TRBV6-2/TRBV6-3	TRBJ2-7	.	CASSTQDRSTYEQYF
TRBV6-2/TRBV6-3	TRBJ2-1	.	CASSSQNTPIVGNEQFF
TRBV6-2/TRBV6-3	TRBJ2-5	.	CASTLSDFGGTSGSNETQYF
TRBV27	TRBJ2-3	.	CASSQGRGETQYF